This T cell receptor beta chain was sequenced in a study of T cell changes during pregnancy in multiple sclerosis. This CDR3 is 16 amino acids long. Germline-derived CDR1 and CDR2 are KGHSH and LQKENI. Trimming pared 0 bases from V and 1 base from J, leaving 10 bases between. The data were produced by immunoSEQ multiplex PCR, yet TCRdb's version contains in-frame clones alone and is incomplete. This table holds about 110,000 clones, 85% to 95% found once. This receptor was identified in a female donor in good health, enrolled as a control in a pregnancy study. J is TRBJ1-5 and V is TRBV18, with D uncertain. This specimen was peripheral blood, taken in the third trimester of pregnancy. Here the CDR3 reads CASSPPGIRSNQPQHF. The CDR3 region has the DNA TGTGCCAGCTCACCACCAGGTATCAGGAGCAATCAGCCCCAGCATTTT.